A single sample gave rise to the 7 T cell receptor beta chains below, sequenced in a study of blood T cell repertoires in COVID-19. Here immunoSEQ multiplex PCR was the method, and the copy in TCRdb shows in-frame clones only, minus some. This table has hundreds of thousands of clones, roughly 86% appearing once. What was sequenced was peripheral blood. These receptors all come from a man in his 60s with acute or convalescent COVID-19.

The chain couples TRBV10-2 to TRBJ2-3, with 7 bases matching TRBD2. There are 14 residues in the CDR3. Germline-derived CDR1 and CDR2 are WSHSY and SAAADI. V lost 6 bases, J lost 2 bases, and 5 bases stayed unmatched. CDR3 bases: TGCGCCAGCAGAACCGGGACTACCACAGATACGCAGTATTTT. It specifies CASRTGTTTDTQYF.

The rearrangement uses TRBV2 and TRBJ2-7; TRBD2 might be the D (5 bases). V lost 2 bases, J lost 5 bases, and 16 bases lay in between. This CDR3 is built from 15 residues. In germline, CDR1 is SNHLY, CDR2 FYNNEI. CDR3 protein: CASSEPPRGRDEQYF. In nucleotides, the CDR3 is TGTGCCAGCAGTGAACCCCCTCGGGGTCGGGACGAGCAGTACTTC. The full variable domain, in which reference TRBV2 and TRBJ2-7 provide the parts outside the CDR3, is EPEVTQTPSHQVTQMGQEVILRCVPISNHLYFYWYRQILGQKVEFLVSFYNNEISEKSEIFDDQFSVERPDGSNFTLKIRSTKLEDSAMYFCASSEPPRGRDEQYFGPGTRLTVT.

The chain employs TRBV28 and TRBJ2-7; D uncertain. CDR1 and CDR2 (germline): MDHEN, SYDVKM. V lost 7 bases, J lost 2 bases, and 18 bases lay in between. The CDR3 is 15 residues long. The chain's CDR3 is CASTPFQARTYEQYF. CDR3 DNA sequence: TGTGCCAGCACCCCCTTTCAGGCGCGCACCTACGAGCAGTACTTC.

This chain connects TRBV5-1 to TRBJ2-3; D is possibly TRBD2 (5 bases). This CDR3 is built from 14 residues. V shed 6 bases and J shed 2 bases, with 13 bases lying between them. CDR1 is SGHRS and CDR2 is YFSETQ in the germline V gene. The CDR3 nucleotides read TGCGCCAGCAAAATGGGGAGCTTCACAGATACGCAGTATTTT. Translating it yields CASKMGSFTDTQYF.

The V gene is TRBV30, the J gene TRBJ2-7; 7 nucleotides match TRBD2. This CDR3 contains 14 residues. V lost 2 bases to trimming and J lost 2 bases; unmatched junction nucleotides: 6. Germline V gene data show CDR1 as GTSNPN and CDR2 as SVGIG (reference sequence). The CDR3 here is CAWSSRGIPYEQYF. The CDR3 DNA is TGTGCCTGGAGTTCGCGGGGGATACCCTACGAGCAGTACTTC. Variable domain in full (rest from reference TRBV30 and TRBJ2-7): SQTIHQWPATLVQPVGSPLSLECTVEGTSNPNLYWYRQAAGRGLQLLFYSVGIGQISSEVPQNLSASRPQDRQFILSSKKLLLSDSGFYLCAWSSRGIPYEQYFGPGTRLTVT.

The V and J genes are TRBV7-9 and TRBJ2-7; a weak D match, TRBD2 (5 bases). The germline CDR1 and CDR2 sequences are SEHNR and FQNEAQ (reference sequence). The CDR3 loop spans 11 amino acids. CDR3 protein: CADGDPREQYF. CDR3 coding DNA: TGTGCGGACGGGGATCCTCGCGAGCAGTACTTC.

CDR3 sequence: CASSPALAGGTGELFF. Here the CDR3 DNA reads TGTGCCAGCAGCCCGGCCCTAGCGGGGGGTACCGGGGAGCTGTTTTTT. This chain links TRBV7-3 with TRBJ2-2, with 11 bases matching TRBD2. The CDR3 is 16 amino acids. V trimming: 5 bases; J trimming: 5 bases; junction bases outside the gene matches: 7. In germline, CDR1 is SGHTA, CDR2 FQGTGA.